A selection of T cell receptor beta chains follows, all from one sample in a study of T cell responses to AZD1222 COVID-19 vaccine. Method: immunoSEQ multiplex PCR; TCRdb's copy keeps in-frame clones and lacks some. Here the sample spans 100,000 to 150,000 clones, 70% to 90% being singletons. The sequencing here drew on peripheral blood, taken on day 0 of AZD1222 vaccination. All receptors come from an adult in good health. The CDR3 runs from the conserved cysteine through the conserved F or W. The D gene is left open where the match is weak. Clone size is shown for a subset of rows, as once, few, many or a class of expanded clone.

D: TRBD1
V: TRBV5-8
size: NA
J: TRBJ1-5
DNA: TGTGCCAGCAGCTTGCCGCCGGACAGGGAGGGCCAGCCCCAGCATTTT
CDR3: CASSLPPDREGQPQHF

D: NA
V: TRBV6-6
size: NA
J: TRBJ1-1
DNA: TGTGCCAGCAGCCCCCGGGGGGGAGGTGAAGCTTTCTTT
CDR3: CASSPRGGGEAFF

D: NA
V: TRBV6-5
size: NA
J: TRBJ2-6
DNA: TGTGCCAGCAGGAGCTCTGGGGCCAACGTCCTGACTTTC
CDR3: CASRSSGANVLTF

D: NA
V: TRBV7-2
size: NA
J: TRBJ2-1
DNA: TGTGCCAGCAGCTCCGGGTCACTAGAGGGTGAGCAGTTCTTC
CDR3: CASSSGSLEGEQFF

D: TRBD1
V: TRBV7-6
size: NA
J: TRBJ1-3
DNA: TGTGCCAGCAGCCCCCGGGCTCTTACAGGGGGCTCTGGAAACACCATATATTTT
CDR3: CASSPRALTGGSGNTIYF

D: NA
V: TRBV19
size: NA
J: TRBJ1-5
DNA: TGTGCCAGTAGGAAGGGCTATAGCAATCAGCCCCAGCATTTT
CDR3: CASRKGYSNQPQHF

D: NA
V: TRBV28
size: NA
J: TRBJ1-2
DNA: TGTGCCAGCAGTTTGGAGGGGTCTAACTATGGCTACACCTTC
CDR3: CASSLEGSNYGYTF

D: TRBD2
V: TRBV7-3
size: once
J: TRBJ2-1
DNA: TGTGCCAGCAGCCTCGGACTAGGCTCTGATGAGCAGTTCTTC
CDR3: CASSLGLGSDEQFF

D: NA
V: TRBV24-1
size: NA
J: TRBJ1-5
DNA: TGTGCCACCGGTCAGGGTGGAATCGGACCCCAGCATTTT
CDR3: CATGQGGIGPQHF

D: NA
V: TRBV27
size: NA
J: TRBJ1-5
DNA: TGTGCCAGCAGCGAAGGTGGAGTCCAGCATTTT
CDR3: CASSEGGVQHF

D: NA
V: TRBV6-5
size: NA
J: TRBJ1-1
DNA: TGTGCCAGCAGCACACAGGGATACACTGAAGCTTTCTTT
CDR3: CASSTQGYTEAFF

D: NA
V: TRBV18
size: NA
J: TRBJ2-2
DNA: TGTGCCAGCTCACCCTCCAGGGCGGATACCGGGGAGCTGTTTTTT
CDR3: CASSPSRADTGELFF

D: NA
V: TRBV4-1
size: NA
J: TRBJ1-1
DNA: TGCGCCAGCTCTCGGGGATTCGTCACTGAAGCTTTCTTT
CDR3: CASSRGFVTEAFF

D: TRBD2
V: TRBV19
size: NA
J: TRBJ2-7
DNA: TGTGCCAGTAGTATAGATGCGGGAGATCTTCCCTACGAGCAGTACTTC
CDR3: CASSIDAGDLPYEQYF

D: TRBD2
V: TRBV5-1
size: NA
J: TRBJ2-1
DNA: TGCGCCAGCACCTTAGCGGGAGGGGTCAATGAGCAGTTCTTC
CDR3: CASTLAGGVNEQFF

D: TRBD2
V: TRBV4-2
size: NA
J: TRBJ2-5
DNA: TGTGCCAGCAGCCGCCAGCTAGGGACTAGCGGGACCCAAGAGACCCAGTACTTC
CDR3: CASSRQLGTSGTQETQYF

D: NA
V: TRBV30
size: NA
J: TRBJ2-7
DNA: TGTGCCTCCGTACTAGCTAGAGACGAGCAGTACTTC
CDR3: CASVLARDEQYF

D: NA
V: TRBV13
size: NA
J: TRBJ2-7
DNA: TGTGCCAGCAGCCCCGGGGCCGCGGGGAGGGAGCAGTACTTC
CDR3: CASSPGAAGREQYF

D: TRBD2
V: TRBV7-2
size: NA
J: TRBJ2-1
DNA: TGTGCCAGCAACATAGCGGGGGCGCACAATGAGCAGTTCTTC
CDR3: CASNIAGAHNEQFF

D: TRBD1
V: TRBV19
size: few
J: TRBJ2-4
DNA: TGTGCCAGTAGTCGGGACAGCCACATTCAGTACTTC
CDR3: CASSRDSHIQYF

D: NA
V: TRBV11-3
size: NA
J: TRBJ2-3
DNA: TGTGCCAGCAGCTTAGTGTCGGATACGCAGTATTTT
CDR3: CASSLVSDTQYF

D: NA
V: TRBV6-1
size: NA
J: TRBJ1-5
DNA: TGTGCCAGCAGTGAAGTTCGGCAGTCAATTAGCAATCAGCCCCAGCATTTT
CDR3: CASSEVRQSISNQPQHF

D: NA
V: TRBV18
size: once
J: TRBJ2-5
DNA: TGTGCCAGCACGAACGGGGCAGACCAAGAGACCCAGTACTTC
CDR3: CASTNGADQETQYF

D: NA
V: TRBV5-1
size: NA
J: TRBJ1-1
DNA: TGCGCCAGCAGCTGGTTCATGAACACTGAAGCTTTCTTT
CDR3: CASSWFMNTEAFF

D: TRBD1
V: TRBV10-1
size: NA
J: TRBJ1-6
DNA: TGCGCCTGGCAACAGAGTTCTCCGGGACAGTCTTATTCACCCCTCCACTTT
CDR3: CAWQQSSPGQSYSPLHF

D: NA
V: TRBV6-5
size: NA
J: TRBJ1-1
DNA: TGTGCCAGCACCATCCTCCTGGACGGCGAAGCTTTCTTT
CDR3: CASTILLDGEAFF

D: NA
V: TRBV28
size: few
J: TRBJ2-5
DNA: TGTGCCAGCAGTTTGAATTCGCGGGTGAGGAAAGAGACCCAGTACTTC
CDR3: CASSLNSRVRKETQYF

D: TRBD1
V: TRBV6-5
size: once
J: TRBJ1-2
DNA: TGTGCCACCGCGCAATTGACAGGGTCTGGCTACACCTTC
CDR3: CATAQLTGSGYTF

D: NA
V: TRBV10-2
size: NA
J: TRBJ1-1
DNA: TGCGCCAGCAGGTACCAGGTCAACACTGAAGCTTTCTTT
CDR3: CASRYQVNTEAFF